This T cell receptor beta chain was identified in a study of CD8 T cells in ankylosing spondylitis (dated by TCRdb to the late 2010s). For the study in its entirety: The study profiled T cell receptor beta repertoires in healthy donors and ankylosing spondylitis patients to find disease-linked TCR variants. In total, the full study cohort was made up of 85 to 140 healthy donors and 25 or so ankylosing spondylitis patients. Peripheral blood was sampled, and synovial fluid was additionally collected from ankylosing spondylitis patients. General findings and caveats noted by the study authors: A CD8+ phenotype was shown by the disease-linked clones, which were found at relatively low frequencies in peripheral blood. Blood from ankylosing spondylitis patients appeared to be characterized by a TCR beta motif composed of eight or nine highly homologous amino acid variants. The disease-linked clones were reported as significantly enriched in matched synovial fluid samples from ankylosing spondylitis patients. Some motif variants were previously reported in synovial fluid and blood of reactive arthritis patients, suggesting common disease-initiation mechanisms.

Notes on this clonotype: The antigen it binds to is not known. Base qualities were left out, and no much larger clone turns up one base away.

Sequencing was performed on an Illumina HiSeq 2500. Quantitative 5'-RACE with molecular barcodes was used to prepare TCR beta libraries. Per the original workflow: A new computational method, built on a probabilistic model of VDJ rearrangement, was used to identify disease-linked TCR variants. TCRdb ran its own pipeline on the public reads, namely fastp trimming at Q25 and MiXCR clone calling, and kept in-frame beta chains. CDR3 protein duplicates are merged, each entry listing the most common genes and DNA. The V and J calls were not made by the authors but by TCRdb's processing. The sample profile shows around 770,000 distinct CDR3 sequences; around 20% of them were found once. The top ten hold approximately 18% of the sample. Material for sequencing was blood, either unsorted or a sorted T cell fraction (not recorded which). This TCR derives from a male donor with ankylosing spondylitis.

The nucleotide sequence reads as follows: TGTGCCAGCAGCCAAGTTACCGGAGTGAATGAGCAGTTCTTC. This is translated as CASSQVTGVNEQFF. The chain is assembled from TRBV14 and TRBJ2-1; the D gene is unclear. From cysteine to phenylalanine, the CDR3 is 14 amino acids long. Only the CDR3 DNA stays, 42 bases, in frame from base 1. The germline V gene sets CDR1 to SGHDN and CDR2 to FVKESK. V is shortened by 1 base, J by 7 bases, and the region joining them spans 11 bases.